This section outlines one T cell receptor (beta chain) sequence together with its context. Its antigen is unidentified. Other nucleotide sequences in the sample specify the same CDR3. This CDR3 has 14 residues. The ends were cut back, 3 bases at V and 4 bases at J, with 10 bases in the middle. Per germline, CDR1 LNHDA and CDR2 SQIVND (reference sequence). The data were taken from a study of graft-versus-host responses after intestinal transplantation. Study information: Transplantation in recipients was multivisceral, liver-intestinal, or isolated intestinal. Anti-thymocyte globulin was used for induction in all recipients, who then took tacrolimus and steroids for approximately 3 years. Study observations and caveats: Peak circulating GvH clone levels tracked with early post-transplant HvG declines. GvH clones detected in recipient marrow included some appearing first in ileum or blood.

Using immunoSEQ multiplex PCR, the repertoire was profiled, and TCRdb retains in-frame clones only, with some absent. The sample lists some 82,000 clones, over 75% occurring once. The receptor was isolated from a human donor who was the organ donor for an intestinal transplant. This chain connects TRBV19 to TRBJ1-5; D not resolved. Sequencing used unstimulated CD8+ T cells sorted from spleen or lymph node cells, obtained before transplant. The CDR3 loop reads CASSISSSNQPQHF. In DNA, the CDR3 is TGTGCCAGTAGTATCAGTTCCTCAAATCAGCCCCAGCATTTT. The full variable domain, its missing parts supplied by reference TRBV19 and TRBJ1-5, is DGGITQSPKYLFRKEGQNVTLSCEQNLNHDAMYWYRQDPGQGLRLIYYSQIVNDFQKGDIAEGYSVSREKKESFPLTVTSAQKNPTAFYLCASSISSSNQPQHFGDGTRLSIL.